The present T cell receptor (beta chain) was sequenced within a study of shared clonotypes between healthy human individuals. The overall study: Contributing individuals were two females and three males aged 18 to 49. General observations from the study: Relative to clonotypes present in all four donors, those not shared had lower generation probabilities. Among the subsets, naive ones generally showed larger estimated richness than memory ones.

Turning to this clone: Its target is unknown.

The CDR3 runs 14 residues. V dropped 8 bases and J dropped 5 bases, with 18 bases sitting between them. CDR1 and CDR2 from the germline V gene are SEHNR and FQNEAQ (reference sequence). The assay was immunoSEQ multiplex PCR, and TCRdb's table has in-frame clones only and misses some. The table lists about 710,000 clones, roughly 73% of them singletons. The source material was memory CD4+ T cells sorted from blood. Regarding subset: CD45RA-negative fraction. This TCR was sampled from a woman aged 25 to 39 in good health. The chain has TRBV7-9 and TRBJ1-1; a weak D match, TRBD1 (6 bases). CDR3: CASEPTGAGTEAFF. For the CDR3, the DNA is TGTGCCAGCGAACCAACGGGGGCTGGGACTGAAGCTTTCTTT.